This record looks at one TCR beta chain sequence and its context. Its specificity is not known. The sample is drawn from a study of cytomegalovirus exposure and HLA in healthy donors. The study's findings and limits: In a later analysis, across HLA loci, associated TCR counts were highest for DRB1, lowest for HLA-C.

PCR amplification relied on 60 Vbeta primers (plus 13 Jbeta primers). Profiled with immunoSEQ multiplex PCR; TCRdb holds only in-frame clones, not every one. Of 200,000 to 250,000 clones in the sample, around 80% were seen once. J gave up 0 bases and V 3 bases, and 7 bases lay outside the gene matches. The length of the CDR3 is 17 residues. Germline assignment: CDR1 SGHNT and CDR2 YYREEE (reference sequence). Donors consisted of healthy bone marrow donors. The clonotype originates from a man aged 18 to 30 in good health and CMV-seronegative. The chain joins TRBV5-4 to TRBJ1-3, with 9 bases that match TRBD1. The sequenced sample was PBMCs. For the CDR3, the DNA is TGTGCCAGCAGCTGGGGGACAGGGAACCCCTCTGGAAACACCATATATTTT. It encodes CASSWGTGNPSGNTIYF.